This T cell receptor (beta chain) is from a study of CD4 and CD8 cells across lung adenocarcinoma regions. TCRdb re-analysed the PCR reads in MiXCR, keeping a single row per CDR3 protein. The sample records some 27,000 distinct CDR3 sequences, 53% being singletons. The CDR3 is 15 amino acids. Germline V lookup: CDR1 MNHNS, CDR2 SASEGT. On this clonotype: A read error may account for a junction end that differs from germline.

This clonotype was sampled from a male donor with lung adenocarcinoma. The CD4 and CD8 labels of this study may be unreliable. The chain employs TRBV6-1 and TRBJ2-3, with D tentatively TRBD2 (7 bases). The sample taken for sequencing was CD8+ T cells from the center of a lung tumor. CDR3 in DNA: TGTGCCAGCTCCAAGGGGGGGCGAGCCAAAGATACGCAGTACTTT. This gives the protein CASSKGGRAKDTQYF.